This TCR beta chain stems from a study of blood T cell repertoires in COVID-19. Overall study context: PBMCs, B-cell-depleted T cells, or T cells were the source of the cDNA or gDNA that made up the material.

The repertoire was sequenced with immunoSEQ multiplex PCR; TCRdb's copy has only in-frame clones and lacks some. The table has 55,000 to 70,000 clones, about 81% seen once. This CDR3 region has 12 residues. Trimming took off 8 bases at V and 1 base at J, with 8 bases between the two ends. Germline V gene sequence: CDR1 LNHDA, CDR2 SQIVND (reference sequence). The sequence came from a man aged 80 or over with acute or convalescent COVID-19. The rearrangement uses TRBV19 and TRBJ1-1; unclear D gene. The specimen was peripheral blood. CDR3 sequence: CASHDSNTEAFF. CDR3 nucleotides: TGTGCCAGTCACGACTCGAACACTGAAGCTTTCTTT.